The 4 T cell receptor beta chains in this list originate from one sample, sequenced in a study of blood T cells in healthy people across ages. Through a sample-barcoded 5' primer and a J-beta primer mix, a second PCR was run for roughly 6 to 12 cycles. TCRdb processed the 5' RACE reads anew with MiXCR; each CDR3 protein has one entry. This sample has roughly 1.5 million distinct CDR3 sequences, with about 42% found just once. Sample: blood. These receptors were collected from a woman aged 18 to 35 in good health.

The rearrangement links TRBV20-1 to TRBJ2-7; D might be TRBD1 (5 bases). The CDR3 spans 11 residues. Per germline, CDR1 DFQATT and CDR2 SNEGSKA (reference sequence). Trimming removed 1 base at V and 7 bases at J, with 8 bases between. The CDR3 DNA reads TGCAGTGCTAGAGGGGGCTGGGAGCAGTACTTC. It encodes CSARGGWEQYF.

The rearrangement uses TRBV29-1 and TRBJ1-2; no reliable D call. Germline-derived CDR1 and CDR2 are SQVTM and ANQGSEA. This CDR3 spans 13 amino acids. Trimming left V 6 bases short and J 2 bases short, with 13 bases between. The CDR3 DNA reads as TGCAGCGTCTTTTTGGCGGACAACTATGGCTACACCTTC. Translating gives CSVFLADNYGYTF.

The CDR3 spells CASSLRPVKFGNEQYF. The CDR3, as DNA: TGTGCCAGCAGTTTAAGGCCGGTAAAGTTTGGGAATGAGCAGTACTTC. The V and J genes are TRBV27 and TRBJ2-5, with no clear D. The germline V and J ends were trimmed by 2 bases and 11 bases, with 24 bases remaining between them. This CDR3 has 16 amino acids. From germline, CDR1 is MNHEY and CDR2 SMNVEV (reference sequence).

The chain links TRBV5-1 to TRBJ2-3; no clear D. The CDR3 consists of 13 residues. The V gene lost 4 bases and the J gene lost 5 bases, with 11 bases spanning the gap. Germline V CDR1 and CDR2: SGHRS, YFSETQ. In nucleotides, the CDR3 is TGCGCCAGCAGCCCCCTCGCATTAGATACGCAGTATTTT. This encodes CASSPLALDTQYF.